This entry features one TCR beta chain sequence. What it binds is unknown. These data are taken from a study of T-cell memory formation after mild COVID-19. TCRdb re-called the 5' RACE reads through MiXCR, storing one row per CDR3 protein. The sample carries around 340,000 distinct CDR3 sequences, roughly an eighth recorded once. The CDR3 is 14 amino acids. Trimming removed 10 bases from V and 5 bases from J; junction bases left unmatched: 5. Germline V CDR1 and CDR2: MDHEN, SYDVKM. General study points: Of the contracting clones, CD4+ ones lay mainly in CM and EM, and CD8+ ones in EMRA.

This TCR came from a man younger than 35 who had mild COVID-19 (a few samples of this study predate the infection). Cell type and time point are not known. Sequencing was done on a sample of PBMCs or a T cell subset sorted from them (not recorded which). The chain uses TRBV28 and TRBJ2-1, with 13 bases aligning to TRBD2. CDR3 bases: TGTGCCACCCTGACTAGCGGGAGGAACAATGAGCAGTTCTTC. Translated, it gives CATLTSGRNNEQFF. The entire variable domain, with the rest obtained from reference TRBV28 and TRBJ2-1, is as follows: DVKVTQSSRYLVKRTGEKVFLECVQDMDHENMFWYRQDPGLGLRLIYFSYDVKMKEKGDIPEGYSVSREKKERFSLILESASTNQTSMYLCATLTSGRNNEQFFGPGTRLTVL.